These 24 T cell receptor beta chains were sequenced from one sample in a study of blood T cell repertoires in COVID-19. TCRdb keeps only in-frame clones here, not all; method: immunoSEQ multiplex PCR. The sample lists roughly 260,000 clones, roughly 82% occurring once. The sample comprised peripheral blood. These TCRs come from a woman of 80 years or more with active or convalescent COVID-19.

This chain connects TRBV30 to TRBJ1-3, with D possibly matching TRBD1 (5 bases). Per germline, CDR1 GTSNPN and CDR2 SVGIG (reference sequence). The V end was cut by 1 base, the J end by 3 bases, with 7 bases between. The CDR3 length is 13 residues. The CDR3 loop is CAWSAGFGNTIYF. In DNA, the CDR3 is TGTGCCTGGAGTGCAGGGTTTGGAAACACCATATATTTT.

The chain is built from TRBV7-9 and TRBJ2-3; D may be TRBD2 (6 bases). Germline CDR1 and CDR2: SEHNR and FQNEAQ (reference sequence). The CDR3 runs to 15 residues. V was pared by 3 bases and J by 0 bases, with 10 bases between. The CDR3 reads CASSFSGTSTDTQYF. DNA of the CDR3: TGTGCCAGCAGCTTCTCCGGGACTAGCACAGATACGCAGTATTTT.

In this sample, this clone turned up a few times. The V and J genes are TRBV6-5 and TRBJ2-1; D gene unclear. The CDR3 length is 15 residues. V was pared by 6 bases and J by 0 bases, with 12 bases between. Germline CDR1 and CDR2: MNHEY and SVGAGI. This CDR3 is CASSFILSSYNEQFF. For the CDR3, the DNA is TGTGCCAGCAGCTTTATTCTGAGCTCCTACAATGAGCAGTTCTTC.

The chain joins TRBV5-6 to TRBJ2-3; 8 nucleotides line up with TRBD1. The germline CDR1 and CDR2 sequences are SGHDT and YYEEEE. Trimming removed 3 bases from V and 1 base from J; junction bases left unmatched: 7. CDR3 length: 16 amino acids. Written as DNA, the CDR3 is TGTGCCAGCAGCTGGGGAGTGGGACAGGGCACAGATACGCAGTATTTT. Translated: CASSWGVGQGTDTQYF.

In this sample, this clone turned up many times. The chain uses TRBV25-1 and TRBJ2-7, with 7 bases fitting TRBD1. The CDR3 has 15 residues. V lost 6 bases and J lost 0; bases outside the gene matches: 8. The germline CDR1 and CDR2 sequences are MGHDK and SYGVNS. The CDR3 nucleotides are TGTGCCAGCAGCCCGTCGAACAGGGGCTCCTACGAGCAGTACTTC. This gives the protein CASSPSNRGSYEQYF.

The genes are TRBV6-1 and TRBJ1-1; 10 nucleotides agree with TRBD1. With 4 bases clipped from V and 6 bases from J, the junction kept 11 bases outside the gene matches. The CDR3 sequence is 16 residues long. Germline loops: CDR1 MNHNS, CDR2 SASEGT. CDR3 in amino acids: CASSADVPGQGPEAFF. The CDR3 nucleotides are TGTGCCAGCAGTGCCGACGTACCGGGACAGGGGCCTGAAGCTTTCTTT.

This clone was observed at least ten times. The CDR3 DNA reads TGCGCCAGCAGCTTGCGGGCGGGGGGGCGCGATGGCTACACCTTC. Translated, it gives CASSLRAGGRDGYTF. The rearrangement joins TRBV5-1 to TRBJ1-2, with a weak D call TRBD1 (6 bases). Trimming took off 1 base at V and 6 bases at J, with 16 bases between the two ends. There are 15 residues in the CDR3. Germline CDR1 SGHRS, CDR2 YFSETQ.

The CDR3 nucleotides are TGTGCCAGCAGCTTAGCGGGTACTAGCACAGATACGCAGTATTTT. Its translation: CASSLAGTSTDTQYF. The rearrangement uses TRBV11-3 and TRBJ2-3; no clear D gene. Germline V gene sequence: CDR1 SGHNT, CDR2 YENEEA. The ends were cut back, 1 base at V and 0 bases at J, with 8 bases in the middle. The CDR3 covers 15 residues.

The chain joins TRBV7-2 to TRBJ1-6; D possibly corresponds to TRBD1 (6 bases). V lost 1 base, J lost 9 bases, and 22 bases lay in between. Per the germline V gene, CDR1 is SGHTA and CDR2 is FQGNSA. The length of the CDR3 is 18 residues. The CDR3 sequence: CASSLGWGEGGMRSPLHF. The CDR3, as DNA: TGTGCCAGCAGCTTAGGGTGGGGCGAAGGGGGTATGCGTTCACCCCTCCACTTT.

This clone was counted a single time. This sequence joins TRBV12-3 or TRBV12-4 and TRBJ1-5; D remains unclear. V lost 3 bases to trimming and J lost 7 bases, with 10 bases between them. The CDR3 consists of 13 residues. The CDR3 DNA is TGTGCCAGCAGTTTTCTTCTTTCCCAGCCCCAGCATTTT. Amino acid sequence: CASSFLLSQPQHF.

This sequence joins TRBV19 and TRBJ1-5, with D possibly being TRBD1 (6 bases). The CDR3 is made up of 15 amino acids. Germline V gene sequence: CDR1 LNHDA, CDR2 SQIVND (reference sequence). V was pared by 9 bases and J by 4 bases, with 19 bases between. CDR3 sequence (DNA): TGTGCCAGCCGTTCGGACAGTGGAAGGAATCAGCCCCAGCATTTT. Amino acid sequence: CASRSDSGRNQPQHF.

This clone has just one count. This chain connects TRBV6-6 to TRBJ2-7; no clear D gene. This CDR3 has 12 amino acids. Germline V gene sequence: CDR1 MNHNY, CDR2 SVGAGI (reference sequence). Trimming took off 5 bases at V and 4 bases at J, with 9 bases between the two ends. For the CDR3, the DNA is TGTGCCAGCAGTAAACATATTTACGAGCAGTACTTC. Its translation: CASSKHIYEQYF.

CDR3 sequence: CASSYSSGGQPQHF. CDR3 coding DNA: TGTGCCAGCAGTTACTCCAGCGGGGGCCAGCCCCAGCATTTT. This chain links TRBV6-2 or TRBV6-3 with TRBJ1-5; tentative D call: TRBD1 (6 bases). V was pared by 0 bases and J by 7 bases, with 10 bases between. The CDR3 loop spans 14 amino acids. Germline V gene sequence: CDR1 MNHEY, CDR2 SVGEGT.

This chain links TRBV3-1 (or the pseudogene TRBV3-2) with TRBJ1-2; D gene unclear. The CDR3 consists of 13 residues. The V end was cut by 4 bases, the J end by 7 bases, with 13 bases between. CDR1 and CDR2 (germline): LGHDT, YNNKEL (reference sequence). CDR3 region: CASSPAPRGGYTF. CDR3 bases: TGTGCCAGCAGCCCGGCCCCTCGGGGTGGCTACACCTTC.

V usage is TRBV28 and J usage is TRBJ2-7, with TRBD2 matching over 10 bases. Germline V gene data show CDR1 as MDHEN and CDR2 as SYDVKM. This CDR3 has 15 amino acids. V was pared by 6 bases and J by 4 bases, with 9 bases of the junction left unmatched. The CDR3: CASSSWASGRYEQYF. Written as DNA, the CDR3 is TGTGCCAGCAGCTCCTGGGCTAGCGGGAGATACGAGCAGTACTTC.

This clone has a single count. V is TRBV28 and J is TRBJ1-5; a possible D gene is TRBD1 (6 bases). The CDR3 sequence is 16 residues long. Germline loops: CDR1 MDHEN, CDR2 SYDVKM. Deletions cut 3 bases from V and 5 bases from J, with 17 bases between. CDR3 in DNA: TGTGCCAGCAGTTTTAGCGCAGGGGCGACCGATCAGCCCCAGCATTTT. Residues: CASSFSAGATDQPQHF.

This clone appeared a few times. The rearrangement uses TRBV20-1 and TRBJ1-3, with D perhaps TRBD1 (5 bases). The germline V gene has CDR1 DFQATT and CDR2 SNEGSKA (reference sequence). The CDR3 totals 13 residues. V lost 3 bases, J lost 5 bases, and 11 bases lay in between. CDR3 sequence reads: CSASRGLRNTIYF. CDR3 DNA sequence: TGCAGTGCTAGTAGGGGTCTTCGAAACACCATATATTTT.

This chain links TRBV30 with TRBJ1-6, with a weak D call TRBD1 (5 bases). CDR3 length equals 14 residues. Deletions cut 4 bases from V and 8 bases from J, with 15 bases between. The germline CDR1 and CDR2 sequences are GTSNPN and SVGIG (reference sequence). CDR3 DNA sequence: TGTGCCTGGACCCTGACTCGGGGGTATTCACCCCTCCACTTT. It codes for CAWTLTRGYSPLHF.

The V and J genes are TRBV18 and TRBJ2-7; 9 nucleotides line up with TRBD2. The V and J ends lost 5 bases and 5 bases, in that order; junction bases with no gene match: 4. CDR1 is KGHSH and CDR2 is LQKENI in the germline V gene. The CDR3 totals 13 residues. This chain's CDR3 is CASSEGLANEQYF. CDR3 nucleotide sequence: TGTGCCAGCTCAGAGGGACTAGCTAACGAGCAGTACTTC.

The V and J genes are TRBV5-1 and TRBJ1-2, with D hard to call. The germline gives CDR1 SGHRS, CDR2 YFSETQ. Deletions cut 4 bases from V and 0 bases from J, with 10 bases between. This CDR3 is 14 amino acids long. The CDR3 DNA reads TGCGCCAGCAGCCCCGAGAGGCCTAACTATGGCTACACCTTC. It encodes CASSPERPNYGYTF.

The chain employs TRBV2 and TRBJ2-1; D is uncertain. This CDR3 has 15 residues. Germline V lookup: CDR1 SNHLY, CDR2 FYNNEI. V lost 7 bases to trimming and J lost 4 bases, with 17 bases between them. CDR3 bases: TGTGCCAGCACCCTGTTCCGGGTCTCTTACAATGAGCAGTTCTTC. The encoded protein is CASTLFRVSYNEQFF. Using reference TRBV2 and TRBJ2-1 for the parts outside the CDR3, the full variable domain is EPEVTQTPSHQVTQMGQEVILRCVPISNHLYFYWYRQILGQKVEFLVSFYNNEISEKSEIFDDQFSVERPDGSNFTLKIRSTKLEDSAMYFCASTLFRVSYNEQFFGPGTRLTVL.

This clone was seen only once. A read error may account for a junction end that differs from germline. The chain's CDR3 is CASSEETGVVPQTQYF. DNA for the CDR3: TGTGCCAGCAGCGAAGAGACAGGGGTCGTCCCCCAGACCCAGTACTTC. The V and J genes are TRBV6-1 and TRBJ2-5; 8 nucleotides align to TRBD1. CDR1 is MNHNS, CDR2 SASEGT, per germline. This CDR3 spans 16 amino acids.

The chain employs TRBV6-5 and TRBJ2-7, with 8 bases matching TRBD1. V trimming: 7 bases; J trimming: 2 bases; junction bases outside the gene matches: 7. Germline V lookup: CDR1 MNHEY, CDR2 SVGAGI. The CDR3 consists of 14 residues. Here the CDR3 reads CASIQGQGPYEQYF. The CDR3 DNA reads as TGTGCCAGCATCCAAGGACAGGGACCCTACGAGCAGTACTTC.

This rearrangement joins TRBV5-1 to TRBJ1-4; 9 bases line up with TRBD1. V shed 1 base, J shed 7 bases, and the junction held 5 bases outside the gene matches. CDR1 is SGHRS, CDR2 YFSETQ, per germline. The CDR3 loop spans 15 amino acids. CDR3 loop: CASSLLGTGREKLFF. The CDR3 coding sequence is TGCGCCAGCAGCTTGCTAGGGACAGGGCGTGAAAAACTGTTTTTT.